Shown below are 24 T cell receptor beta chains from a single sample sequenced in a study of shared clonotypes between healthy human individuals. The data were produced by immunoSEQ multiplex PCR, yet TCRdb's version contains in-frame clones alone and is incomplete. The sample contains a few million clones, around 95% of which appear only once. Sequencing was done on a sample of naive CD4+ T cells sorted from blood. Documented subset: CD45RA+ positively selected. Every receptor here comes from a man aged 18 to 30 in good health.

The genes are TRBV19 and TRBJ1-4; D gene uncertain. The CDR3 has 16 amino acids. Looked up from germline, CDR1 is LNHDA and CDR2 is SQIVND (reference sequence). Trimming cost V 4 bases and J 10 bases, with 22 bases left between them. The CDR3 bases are TGTGCCAGTAGTACACTGTCGACCCTCGGGAGTGGAAAACTGTTTTTT. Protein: CASSTLSTLGSGKLFF.

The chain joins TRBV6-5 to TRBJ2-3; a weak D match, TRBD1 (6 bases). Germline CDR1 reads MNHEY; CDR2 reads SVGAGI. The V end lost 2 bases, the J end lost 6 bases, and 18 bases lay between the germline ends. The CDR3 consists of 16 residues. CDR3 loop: CASSYTGTLPSDTQYF. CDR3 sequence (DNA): TGTGCCAGCAGTTACACAGGGACACTACCATCGGATACGCAGTATTTT.

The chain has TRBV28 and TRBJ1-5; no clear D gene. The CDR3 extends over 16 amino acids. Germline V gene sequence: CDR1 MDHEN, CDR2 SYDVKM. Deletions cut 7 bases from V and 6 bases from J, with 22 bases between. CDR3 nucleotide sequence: TGTGCCAGCAAGGTAAGGGAGGTCTCTAGAGGTCAGCCCCAGCATTTT. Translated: CASKVREVSRGQPQHF.

The CDR3 here is CASSSLRDRAYYGYTF. DNA of the CDR3: TGTGCCAGCAGCTCGTTAAGGGACAGGGCCTACTATGGCTACACCTTC. This rearrangement joins TRBV11-2 to TRBJ1-2; 9 bases map to TRBD1. J gave up 3 bases and V 4 bases, and 9 bases lay outside the gene matches. The length of the CDR3 is 16 residues. CDR1 SGHAT and CDR2 FQNNGV come from the germline V gene.

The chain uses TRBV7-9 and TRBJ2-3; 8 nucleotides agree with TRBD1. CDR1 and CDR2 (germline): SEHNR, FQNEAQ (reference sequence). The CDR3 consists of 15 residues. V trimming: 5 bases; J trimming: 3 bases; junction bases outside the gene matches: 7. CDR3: CASSTRDRFTDTQYF. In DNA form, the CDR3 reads TGTGCCAGCAGCACTAGGGACAGGTTTACAGATACGCAGTATTTT.

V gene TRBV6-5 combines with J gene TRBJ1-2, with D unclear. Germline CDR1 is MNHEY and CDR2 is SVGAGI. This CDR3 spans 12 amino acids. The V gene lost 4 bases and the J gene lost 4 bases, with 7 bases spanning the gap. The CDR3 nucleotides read TGTGCCAGCAGTTCTAGTAGCTATGGCTACACCTTC. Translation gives CASSSSSYGYTF.

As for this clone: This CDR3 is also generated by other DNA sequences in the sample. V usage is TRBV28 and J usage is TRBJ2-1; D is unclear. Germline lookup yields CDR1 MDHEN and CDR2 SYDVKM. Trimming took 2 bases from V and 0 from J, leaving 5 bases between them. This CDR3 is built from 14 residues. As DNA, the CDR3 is TGTGCCAGCAGTTTACCGAGCTCCTACAATGAGCAGTTCTTC. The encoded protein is CASSLPSSYNEQFF.

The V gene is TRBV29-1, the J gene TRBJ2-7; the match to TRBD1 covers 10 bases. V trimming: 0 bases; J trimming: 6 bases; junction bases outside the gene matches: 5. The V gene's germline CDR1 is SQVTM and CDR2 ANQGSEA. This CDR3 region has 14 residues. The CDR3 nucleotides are TGCAGCGTTGAAGATCGACAGGGGGCGACCGAGCAGTACTTC. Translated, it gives CSVEDRQGATEQYF.

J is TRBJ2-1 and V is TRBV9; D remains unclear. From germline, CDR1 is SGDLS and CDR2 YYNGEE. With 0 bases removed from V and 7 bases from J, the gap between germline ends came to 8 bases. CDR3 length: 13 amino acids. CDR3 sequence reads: CASSVEPQNEQFF. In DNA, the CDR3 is TGTGCCAGCAGCGTAGAACCGCAGAATGAGCAGTTCTTC.

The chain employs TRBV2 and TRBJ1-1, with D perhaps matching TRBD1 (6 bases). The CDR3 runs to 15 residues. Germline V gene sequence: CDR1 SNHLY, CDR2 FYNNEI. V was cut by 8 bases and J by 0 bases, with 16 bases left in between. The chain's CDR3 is CASLARGGLNTEAFF. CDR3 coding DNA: TGTGCCAGCCTGGCCAGGGGAGGGTTGAACACTGAAGCTTTCTTT.

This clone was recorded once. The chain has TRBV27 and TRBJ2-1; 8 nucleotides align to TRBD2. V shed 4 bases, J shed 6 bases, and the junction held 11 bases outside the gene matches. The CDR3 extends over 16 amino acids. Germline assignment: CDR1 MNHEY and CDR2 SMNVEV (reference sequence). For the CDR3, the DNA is TGTGCCAGCAGTTCGCTCCCGGGACTAGTGAGCAATGAGCAGTTCTTC. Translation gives CASSSLPGLVSNEQFF.

The CDR3: CAWSVVQRGSPLHF. In nucleotides, the CDR3 is TGTGCCTGGAGTGTAGTACAACGGGGTTCACCCCTCCACTTT. V is TRBV30 and J is TRBJ1-6; D is ambiguous. This CDR3 comprises 14 residues. Germline V gene sequence: CDR1 GTSNPN, CDR2 SVGIG (reference sequence). Trimming left V 0 bases short and J 9 bases short, with 12 bases between.

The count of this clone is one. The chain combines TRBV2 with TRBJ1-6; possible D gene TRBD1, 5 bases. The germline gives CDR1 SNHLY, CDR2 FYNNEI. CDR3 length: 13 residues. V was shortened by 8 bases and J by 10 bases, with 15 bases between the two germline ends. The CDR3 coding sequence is TGTGCCAGCCAAGGGGCGCGGGGCTCACCCCTCCACTTT. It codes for CASQGARGSPLHF.

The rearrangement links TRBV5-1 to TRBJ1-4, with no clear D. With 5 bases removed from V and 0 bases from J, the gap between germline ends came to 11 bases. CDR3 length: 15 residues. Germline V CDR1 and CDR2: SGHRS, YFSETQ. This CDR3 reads CASRLIFATNEKLFF. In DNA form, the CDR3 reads TGCGCCAGCAGGCTCATATTTGCAACTAATGAAAAACTGTTTTTT.

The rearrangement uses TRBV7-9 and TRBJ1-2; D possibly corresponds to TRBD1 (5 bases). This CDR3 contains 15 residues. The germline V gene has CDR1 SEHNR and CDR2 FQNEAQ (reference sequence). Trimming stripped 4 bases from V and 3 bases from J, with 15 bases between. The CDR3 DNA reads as TGTGCCAGCAGCTCCACGACCGACAGCGACTATGGCTACACCTTC. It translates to CASSSTTDSDYGYTF.

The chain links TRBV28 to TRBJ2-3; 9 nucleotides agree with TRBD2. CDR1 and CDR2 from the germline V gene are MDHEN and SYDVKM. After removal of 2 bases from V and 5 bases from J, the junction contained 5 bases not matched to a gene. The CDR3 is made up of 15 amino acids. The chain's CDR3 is CASSLGLAGQDTQYF. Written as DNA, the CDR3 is TGTGCCAGCAGTTTAGGGCTAGCGGGGCAAGATACGCAGTATTTT.

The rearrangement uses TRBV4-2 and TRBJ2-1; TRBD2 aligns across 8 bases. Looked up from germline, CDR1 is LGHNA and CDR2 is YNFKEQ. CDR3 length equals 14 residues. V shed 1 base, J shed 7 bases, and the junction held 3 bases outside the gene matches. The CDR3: CASSQVVAGNEQFF. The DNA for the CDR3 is TGTGCCAGCAGCCAAGTTGTAGCGGGGAATGAGCAGTTCTTC.

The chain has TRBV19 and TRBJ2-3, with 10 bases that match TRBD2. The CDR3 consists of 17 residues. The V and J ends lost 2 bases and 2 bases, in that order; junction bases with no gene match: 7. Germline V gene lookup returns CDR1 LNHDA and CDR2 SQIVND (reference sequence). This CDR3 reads CASSISRLAGVTDTQYF. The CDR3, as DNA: TGTGCCAGTAGTATATCGAGACTAGCGGGTGTCACAGATACGCAGTATTTT.

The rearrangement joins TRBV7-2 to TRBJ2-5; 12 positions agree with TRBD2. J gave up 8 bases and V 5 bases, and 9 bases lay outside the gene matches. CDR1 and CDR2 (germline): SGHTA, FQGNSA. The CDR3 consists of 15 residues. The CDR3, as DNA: TGTGCCAGCAGCATCGGACTAGCGGGGCTTAATACCCAGTACTTC. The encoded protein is CASSIGLAGLNTQYF.

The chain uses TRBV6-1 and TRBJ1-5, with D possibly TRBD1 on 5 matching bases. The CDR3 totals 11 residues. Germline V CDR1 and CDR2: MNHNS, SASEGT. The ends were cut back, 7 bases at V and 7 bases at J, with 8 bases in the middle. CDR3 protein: CASKGDQPQHF. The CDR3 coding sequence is TGTGCCAGCAAAGGGGACCAGCCCCAGCATTTT.

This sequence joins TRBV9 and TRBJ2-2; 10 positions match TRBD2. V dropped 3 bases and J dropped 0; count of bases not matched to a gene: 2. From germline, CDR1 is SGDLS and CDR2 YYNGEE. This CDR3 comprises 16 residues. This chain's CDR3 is CASSEGTSANTGELFF. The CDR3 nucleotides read TGTGCCAGCAGCGAGGGGACTAGCGCGAACACCGGGGAGCTGTTTTTT. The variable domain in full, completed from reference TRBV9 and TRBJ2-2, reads DSGVTQTPKHLITATGQRVTLRCSPRSGDLSVYWYQQSLDQGLQFLIQYYNGEERAKGNILERFSAQQFPDLHSELNLSSLELGDSALYFCASSEGTSANTGELFFGEGSRLTVL.

In nucleotides, the CDR3 is TGTGCCAGCAGTCCCCGGGCCCCCCAACACGCAGATACGCAGTATTTT. Amino acids: CASSPRAPQHADTQYF. The rearrangement joins TRBV2 to TRBJ2-3; D gene uncertain. This CDR3 contains 16 residues. Trimming left V 5 bases short and J 4 bases short, with 19 bases between. Germline V gene lookup returns CDR1 SNHLY and CDR2 FYNNEI.

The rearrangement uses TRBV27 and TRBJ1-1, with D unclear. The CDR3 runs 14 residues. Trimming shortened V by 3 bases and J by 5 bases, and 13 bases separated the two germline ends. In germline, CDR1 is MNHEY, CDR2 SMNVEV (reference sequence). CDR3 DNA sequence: TGTGCCAGCAGTTTTCGGCGGTTAGAAACTGAAGCTTTCTTT. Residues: CASSFRRLETEAFF.

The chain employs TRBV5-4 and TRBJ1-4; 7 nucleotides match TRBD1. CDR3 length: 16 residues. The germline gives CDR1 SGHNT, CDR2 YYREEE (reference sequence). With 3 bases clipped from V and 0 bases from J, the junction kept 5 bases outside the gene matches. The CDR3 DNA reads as TGTGCCAGCAGCTGGGGACAGAACCCAACTAATGAAAAACTGTTTTTT. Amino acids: CASSWGQNPTNEKLFF.